These T cell receptor beta chains were read from a single sample in a study of response to subunit inactivated influenza vaccine. MiXCR, run by TCRdb on the RT-PCR reads, gives a single entry per CDR3 protein. Here the sample spans about 540,000 distinct CDR3 sequences, roughly a quarter being singletons. The data were also submitted as part of a second study, on T cells expressing NK-cell markers.

Here the sequenced sample was CD4+ T cells sorted from PBMCs, taken 12 days after vaccination. All receptors derive from a man in his forties or fifties who received an inactivated influenza vaccine. Both conserved end residues are part of each CDR3. The order of the fields is CDR3 length, D gene, V gene, J gene, clone size, CDR3 DNA, CDR3 protein. The D gene is left open where the match is weak. Some rows have no size entry. The others give once, few or many, or a class for an expanded clone.

len: 13; d_gene: NA; v_gene: TRBV18; j_gene: TRBJ2-7; abundance: NA; CDR3nt: TGTGCCAGCTCACCATCGGACAGTCGCGAGCAGTACTTC; CDR3aa: CASSPSDSREQYF
len: 16; d_gene: TRBD1; v_gene: TRBV27; j_gene: TRBJ2-5; abundance: NA; CDR3nt: TGTGCCAGCAGTTCTCTCCGGGACAGGGGAAGGGAGACCCAGTACTTC; CDR3aa: CASSSLRDRGRETQYF
len: 15; d_gene: NA; v_gene: TRBV6-2/TRBV6-3; j_gene: TRBJ2-7; abundance: NA; CDR3nt: TGTGCCAGCAGTTACTATCGGGGGCAGCCGCTCGAGCAGTACTTC; CDR3aa: CASSYYRGQPLEQYF
len: 15; d_gene: TRBD1; v_gene: TRBV5-1; j_gene: TRBJ2-7; abundance: NA; CDR3nt: TGCGCCAGCAGCTCCGGGACAGTACCTTCGAGGGAGCAGTACTTC; CDR3aa: CASSSGTVPSREQYF
len: 16; d_gene: NA; v_gene: TRBV19; j_gene: TRBJ2-5; abundance: NA; CDR3nt: TGTGCCAGTAGAGGCGGGACAGTCAAGTACCAAGAGACCCAGTACTTC; CDR3aa: CASRGGTVKYQETQYF
len: 14; d_gene: NA; v_gene: TRBV28; j_gene: TRBJ1-5; abundance: NA; CDR3nt: TGTGCCAGCAGTTTAGAGAATACCCTCCAGCCCCAGCATTTT; CDR3aa: CASSLENTLQPQHF
len: 15; d_gene: TRBD2; v_gene: TRBV20-1; j_gene: TRBJ2-3; abundance: NA; CDR3nt: TGCAGTGCTAGATTCCCGGGACTAGCAACAGATACGCAGTATTTT; CDR3aa: CSARFPGLATDTQYF
len: 16; d_gene: NA; v_gene: TRBV30; j_gene: TRBJ2-2; abundance: NA; CDR3nt: TGTGCCTGGAGTACGGGGGTAAGGATGAACACCGGGGAGCTGTTTTTT; CDR3aa: CAWSTGVRMNTGELFF
len: 14; d_gene: NA; v_gene: TRBV7-9; j_gene: TRBJ1-1; abundance: many; CDR3nt: TGTGCCAGCAGTAAAAGTATGTTGAACACTGAAGCTTTCTTT; CDR3aa: CASSKSMLNTEAFF
len: 13; d_gene: NA; v_gene: TRBV6-1; j_gene: TRBJ2-7; abundance: NA; CDR3nt: TGTGCCAGCGGGTCCGGGGACTCCTACGAGCAGTACTTC; CDR3aa: CASGSGDSYEQYF
len: 14; d_gene: NA; v_gene: TRBV12-3/TRBV12-4; j_gene: TRBJ2-3; abundance: NA; CDR3nt: TGTGCCAGCAGTTTAGGGCAGGGGAGCTATACGCAGTATTTT; CDR3aa: CASSLGQGSYTQYF
len: 15; d_gene: TRBD2; v_gene: TRBV6-2/TRBV6-3; j_gene: TRBJ2-1; abundance: few; CDR3nt: TGTGCCAGCAGACTAGCGGGAGAGGGACGCAATGAGCAGTTCTTC; CDR3aa: CASRLAGEGRNEQFF
len: 13; d_gene: NA; v_gene: TRBV14; j_gene: TRBJ1-6; abundance: NA; CDR3nt: TGTGCCAGCAGCCAAGCGCCCGGGTCACCCCTCCACTTT; CDR3aa: CASSQAPGSPLHF
len: 15; d_gene: NA; v_gene: TRBV4-1; j_gene: TRBJ1-5; abundance: few; CDR3nt: TGCGCCAGCAGCCAAGATCGAGCAGCCTATCAGCCCCAGCATTTT; CDR3aa: CASSQDRAAYQPQHF
len: 14; d_gene: NA; v_gene: TRBV3-1; j_gene: TRBJ1-6; abundance: NA; CDR3nt: TGTGCCAGCAGCCCGGACTATCGGGATTCACCCCTCCACTTT; CDR3aa: CASSPDYRDSPLHF